This TCR beta chain emerged from a study of CD8 T cells in ankylosing spondylitis (dated 2017 in TCRdb). Regarding the complete study: The study set out to find disease-linked TCR variants by profiling T cell receptor beta repertoires in ankylosing spondylitis patients and healthy donors. The whole study cohort included under 140 healthy donors and 20 to 30 ankylosing spondylitis patients. Samples of peripheral blood were taken, and for ankylosing spondylitis patients, synovial fluid was collected as well. What the work shows at the level of the full study, not this receptor alone: According to the report, matched synovial fluid samples from ankylosing spondylitis patients were significantly enriched for the disease-linked clones. A TCR beta motif of about eight highly homologous amino acid variants appeared characteristic of blood from ankylosing spondylitis patients. A CD8+ phenotype was shown by the disease-linked clones, which were found at relatively low frequencies in peripheral blood. Some motif variants were previously reported in synovial fluid and blood of reactive arthritis patients, suggesting common disease-initiation mechanisms.

The cysteine opens and the phenylalanine closes a CDR3 of 13 amino acids. The retained sequence is limited to the CDR3, 39 bases, with the frame set at the first base. The junction shows trimming of 3 bases on V and 8 bases on J, plus 14 bases between the germline ends. CDR1 and CDR2 are drawn from the germline V gene (reference sequence): DFQATT, SNEGSKA. TCRdb shows the sequencer as Illumina MiSeq. Quantitative 5'-RACE with molecular barcodes was the method used to prepare the TCR beta libraries. As for the original processing: A new computational method based on a probabilistic model of VDJ rearrangement was used to identify disease-linked TCR variants. The public reads were run again by TCRdb, first through fastp at Q25 and then through MiXCR, and only productive beta chains were kept. Rows matching on CDR3 protein sequence are summarized as one entry with the most common DNA and genes. Here the V and J calls rest on TCRdb's processing, not on the authors' analysis. This sample is represented by 35,000 to 40,000 distinct CDR3 sequences; approximately 15% of them were singletons. The ten largest make up around 50% of the sample.

This clonotype has a handful of counts. The target of this receptor is not known. No base-level quality is on record; no much larger clone is a single base apart. This TCR derives from a male donor with ankylosing spondylitis or in good health (not recorded which). Sequencing was performed on blood. The rearranged chain carries TRBV20-1 and TRBJ2-1; TRBD2 is possibly the D segment (6 matching bases). CDR3 protein: CSASRPGDDEQFF. The sequenced DNA: TGCAGTGCTAGTCGTCCGGGGGACGATGAGCAGTTCTTC.